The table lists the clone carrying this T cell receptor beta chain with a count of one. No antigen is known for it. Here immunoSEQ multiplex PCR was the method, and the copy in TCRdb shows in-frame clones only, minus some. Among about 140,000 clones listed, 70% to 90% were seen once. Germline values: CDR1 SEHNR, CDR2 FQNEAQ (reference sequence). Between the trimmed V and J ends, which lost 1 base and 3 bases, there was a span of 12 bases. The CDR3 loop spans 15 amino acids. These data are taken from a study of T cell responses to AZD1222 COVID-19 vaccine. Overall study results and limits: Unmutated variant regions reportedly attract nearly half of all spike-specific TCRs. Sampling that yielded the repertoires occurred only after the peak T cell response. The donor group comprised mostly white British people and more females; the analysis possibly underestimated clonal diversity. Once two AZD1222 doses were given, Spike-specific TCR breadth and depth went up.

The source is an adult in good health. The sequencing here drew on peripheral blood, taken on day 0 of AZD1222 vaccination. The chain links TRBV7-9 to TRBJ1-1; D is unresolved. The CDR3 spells CASSLVSWGDTEAFF. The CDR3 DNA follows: TGTGCCAGCAGCTTAGTAAGCTGGGGTGACACTGAAGCTTTCTTT.